Here is one T cell receptor beta chain with its context. This specimen belongs to a study of OX40 agonist ivuxolimab in advanced cancers. V lost 0 bases and J 10 bases, leaving 25 bases between the germline ends. From germline, CDR1 is LNHDA and CDR2 SQIVND (reference sequence). CDR3 size: 19 residues. The protocol was immunoSEQ multiplex PCR, while the TCRdb copy is restricted to in-frame clones and leaves out a portion. The sample records tens of thousands of clones, 88% being singletons. The chain joins TRBV19 to TRBJ1-6; the D is unclear. The specimen was CD4+ or CD8+ T cells sorted from blood, collected in a trial of the OX40 agonist ivuxolimab. The origin of this receptor is an adult with an advanced solid tumor such as melanoma, head and neck, liver or kidney cancer. As DNA, the CDR3 is TGTGCCAGTAGTATAGATTCCGACCTGGCGGCTGGACTAAGGTCACCCCTCCACTTT. This encodes CASSIDSDLAAGLRSPLHF.